This TCR beta chain was profiled in a study of read filtering for tumor transcriptome and immune sequencing. Looking at the study overall: DNase treatment preceded whole-transcriptome library preparation. TCR-mapped reads were about 3.5 to 11 million with IR-seq versus roughly 80 to 1273 with RNA-seq.

From roughly 0.4 ug of RNA, a library with molecular barcoded alpha/delta and beta/gamma adaptors was made. MiXCR, applied by TCRdb to the reads, yields one record per CDR3 protein. The sample carries about 57,000 distinct CDR3 sequences, around 20% recorded once. Study conclusions and caveats: Dropping single-read clonotypes raised IR-seq and RNA-seq shared-clonotype correlation.

This clonotype was detected ten times or more. What it binds is not known. This CDR3 comprises 16 residues. V was trimmed by 4 bases and J by 4 bases, leaving 17 bases between them. Germline CDR1 reads LNHDA; CDR2 reads SQIVND (reference sequence). The chain combines TRBV19 with TRBJ2-1, with D hard to call. The source is a donor aged 40 or over with multiple myeloma. Sequenced material: a population of CD138-negative cells sorted from bone marrow. DNA of the CDR3: TGTGCCAGTAGTACACGTGGGTCCTTGGTATACAATGAGCAGTTCTTC. It specifies CASSTRGSLVYNEQFF.